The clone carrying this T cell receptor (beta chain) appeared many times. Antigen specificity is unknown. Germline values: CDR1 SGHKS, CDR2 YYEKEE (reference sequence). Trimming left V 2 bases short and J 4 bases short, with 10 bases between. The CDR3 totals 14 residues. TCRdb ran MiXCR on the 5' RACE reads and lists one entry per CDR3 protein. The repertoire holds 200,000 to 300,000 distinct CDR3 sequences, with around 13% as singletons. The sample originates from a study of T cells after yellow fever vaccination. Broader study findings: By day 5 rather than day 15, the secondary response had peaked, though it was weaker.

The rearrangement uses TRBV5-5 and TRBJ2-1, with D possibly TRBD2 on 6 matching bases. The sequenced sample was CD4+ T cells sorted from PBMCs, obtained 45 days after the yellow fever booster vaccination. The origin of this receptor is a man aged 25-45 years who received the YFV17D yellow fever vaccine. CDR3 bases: TGTGCCAGCAGCTTACTAGCCGAATACAATGAGCAGTTCTTC. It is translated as CASSLLAEYNEQFF.